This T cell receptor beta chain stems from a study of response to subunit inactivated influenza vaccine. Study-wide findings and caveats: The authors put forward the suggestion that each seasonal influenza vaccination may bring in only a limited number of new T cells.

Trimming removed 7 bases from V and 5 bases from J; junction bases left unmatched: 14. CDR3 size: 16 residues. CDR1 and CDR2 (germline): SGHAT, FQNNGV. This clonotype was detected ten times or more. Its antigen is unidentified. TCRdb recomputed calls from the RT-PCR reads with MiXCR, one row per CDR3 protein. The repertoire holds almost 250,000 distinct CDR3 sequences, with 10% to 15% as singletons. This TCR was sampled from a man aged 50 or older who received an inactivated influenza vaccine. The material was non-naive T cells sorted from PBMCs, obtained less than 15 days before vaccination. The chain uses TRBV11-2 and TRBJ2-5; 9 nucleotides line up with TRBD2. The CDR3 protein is CASTRVGGGAGETQYF. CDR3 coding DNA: TGTGCCAGCACCCGTGTCGGCGGGGGGGCCGGGGAGACCCAGTACTTC.